The 2 T cell receptor beta chains in this list originate from one sample, sequenced in a study of PD-L1 blockade in urothelial cancer. The method was immunoSEQ multiplex PCR; TCRdb's version includes in-frame clones alone and lacks a portion of them. The sample consists of tens of thousands of clones, more than 80% of them appearing once. Documented time point: pretreatment peripheral blood. The sample here was PBMCs, taken around atezolizumab (anti-PD-L1) treatment. The receptors were gathered from a man aged 70 or older with urothelial cancer.

In regard to this clone: At one end the junction does not follow the germline gene, possibly because of a read error. V usage is TRBV7-2 and J usage is TRBJ2-5, with 9 bases that match TRBD2. CDR1 is SGHTA, CDR2 FQGNSA, per germline. The CDR3 is 14 amino acids. The CDR3, as DNA: TGTGCCAGCAGCCCGGGGACTAGCCAAGGGACCCAGTACTTC. Translating it yields CASSPGTSQGTQYF.

This chain connects TRBV6-6 to TRBJ2-7; D might be TRBD1 (5 bases). Germline CDR1 is MNHNY and CDR2 is SVGAGI (reference sequence). CDR3 length: 14 residues. Trimming stripped 6 bases from V and 3 bases from J, with 15 bases between. CDR3 loop: CASRETVNIYEQYF. The DNA of the CDR3 is TGTGCCAGCAGGGAGACAGTGAATATCTACGAGCAGTACTTC.